Below are 5 T cell receptor beta chains sequenced from a single sample in a study of spatial heterogeneity in lung cancer. Points from the study as a whole: The study found that expanded intratumoral alpha and beta TCR counts tracked tumor mutation counts.

TCRdb re-derived calls from the 5' RACE reads in MiXCR, one entry per CDR3 protein. Of about 4,500 distinct CDR3 sequences listed, more than 6.5% are singletons. No antigen has been assigned to these receptors. Regarding time point: sample taken at primary tumor resection. The specimen was lung tumor tissue, collected at surgery. The source is a male donor with early-stage non-small cell lung cancer.

This clonotype was found a few times. The chain carries TRBV28 and TRBJ2-7; 10 bases are a match to TRBD1. This CDR3 is built from 17 residues. V lost 2 bases, J lost 2 bases, and 9 bases stayed unmatched. Germline loops: CDR1 MDHEN, CDR2 SYDVKM. The CDR3 sequence: CASSLPITGTGAYEQYF. The CDR3 coding sequence is TGTGCCAGCAGTTTACCTATTACCGGGACAGGGGCCTACGAGCAGTACTTC.

By sample share, this clonotype is medium-sized (0.01 to 0.1%). This chain joins TRBV6-1 and TRBJ1-1, with 7 bases that match TRBD1. The CDR3 is made up of 16 amino acids. The J segment lost 0 bases and the V segment lost 5 bases, leaving 9 bases of the junction unmatched. Germline loops: CDR1 MNHNS, CDR2 SASEGT. CDR3 amino acids: CASSPLTGTLNTEAFF. For the CDR3, the DNA is TGTGCCAGCAGTCCATTGACAGGGACGCTGAACACTGAAGCTTTCTTT.

In this sample, this clonotype is large. In DNA, the CDR3 is TGTGCCACCAGTGATTTGCAATCCGGGACTAGCGATTGGGAGCAGTTCTTC. This codes for CATSDLQSGTSDWEQFF. This sequence joins TRBV24-1 and TRBJ2-1; 10 bases match TRBD2. V lost 0 bases to trimming and J lost 10 bases; unmatched junction nucleotides: 11. The CDR3 totals 17 residues. The germline gives CDR1 KGHDR, CDR2 SFDVKD.

This clonotype qualifies as medium-sized (0.01 to 0.1%). The chain combines TRBV6-5 with TRBJ2-7; 13 bases map to TRBD2. The CDR3 sequence is 16 residues long. The trim removed 0 bases at V and 4 bases at J, leaving 3 bases unmatched. Germline lookup yields CDR1 MNHEY and CDR2 SVGAGI. The CDR3 is CASSYSGLAGFYEQYF. Here the CDR3 DNA reads TGTGCCAGCAGTTACTCGGGACTAGCGGGGTTTTACGAGCAGTACTTC.

There are many counts of this clonotype. The chain links TRBV6-2 or TRBV6-3 to TRBJ1-2, with D unclear. The CDR3 has 17 residues. CDR1 and CDR2 from the germline V gene are MNHEY and SVGEGT. V shed 0 bases and J shed 4 bases, with 18 bases lying between them. CDR3 region: CASSYSPLELPPYGYTF. CDR3 sequence (DNA): TGTGCCAGCAGTTACTCCCCGCTAGAGCTTCCACCCTATGGCTACACCTTC.